This section outlines one TCR beta chain sequence together with its context. Its specificity is unknown. This sample was included in a study of blood T cells in healthy people across ages. Whole-study results and caveats: There was no known CMV status for donors, so expanded clonotype changes were possibly confounded.

The V and J ends lost 2 bases and 9 bases respectively, with 8 bases between them. The CDR3 has 13 amino acids. Germline V gives CDR1 SGHDN, CDR2 FVKESK. It was with a sample-barcoded 5' primer and a J-beta primer mix that a second PCR of roughly 7 to 12 cycles was run. The authors tagged each cDNA molecule using a template-switch adaptor with 12 random nucleotides. One entry per CDR3 protein results from TCRdb running MiXCR on the 5' RACE reads. The sample includes about 770,000 distinct CDR3 sequences, 44% of them seen just once. This clonotype was obtained from a man in his sixties in good health. This chain links TRBV14 with TRBJ1-6; unclear D gene. Input material: blood. CDR3 in amino acids: CASSQTLSSPLHF. CDR3 in DNA: TGTGCCAGCAGCCAAACTCTAAGTTCACCCCTCCACTTT.